Detailed here is one T cell receptor (gamma chain). A single base is all that separates this from a far larger clone, so a read error is likely. TCRdb re-called clones from the RT-PCR reads using CATT. The sample consists of some 380 gamma-chain clones, more than 15% of them appearing once. This sample is drawn from a study of gamma-delta T cells after stem cell transplantation. This sequence was found in a human donor. It is not recorded whose cells these are; they may come from a transplant donor. The material sequenced was gamma-delta T cells.

DNA of the CDR3: TGTGCCTTGTGGGGGGTGACAGAGTTGGGCAAAAAAATCAAGGTATTT. It yields the protein CALWGVTELGKKIKVF. The chain recombines TRGV9 with TRGJP. Germline CDR1 GITISATS, CDR2 ISYDGTV (reference sequence). The CDR3 length is 16 residues.